This TCR beta chain was identified during a study of blood T cells in healthy people across ages. Next came a second PCR, run for about 7 to 11 cycles, which used a sample-barcoded 5' primer along with a J-beta primer mix. TCRdb passed the 5' RACE reads through MiXCR, listing each CDR3 protein once. This table holds approximately 1.5 million distinct CDR3 sequences, around 40% found once. The study recruited healthy Caucasian donors from Russia who were aged about 6 to 90. This clonotype occurred once. The TCR was taken from a woman under 30 in good health. Sequenced material: blood.

CDR3 in amino acids: CASSSLIEAFF. The DNA for the CDR3 is TGTGCCAGCAGCTCACTCATTGAAGCTTTCTTT. This sequence joins TRBV7-9 and TRBJ1-1, with D unresolved. In germline, CDR1 is SEHNR, CDR2 FQNEAQ (reference sequence). V shed 4 bases and J shed 7 bases, with 7 bases lying between them. The CDR3 length is 11 residues. Together with reference TRBV7-9 and TRBJ1-1, the CDR3 gives the full variable domain: DTGVSQNPRHKITKRGQNVTFRCDPISEHNRLYWYRQTLGQGPEFLTYFQNEAQLEKSRLLSDRFSAERPKGSFSTLEIQRTEQGDSAMYLCASSSLIEAFFGQGTRLTVV.